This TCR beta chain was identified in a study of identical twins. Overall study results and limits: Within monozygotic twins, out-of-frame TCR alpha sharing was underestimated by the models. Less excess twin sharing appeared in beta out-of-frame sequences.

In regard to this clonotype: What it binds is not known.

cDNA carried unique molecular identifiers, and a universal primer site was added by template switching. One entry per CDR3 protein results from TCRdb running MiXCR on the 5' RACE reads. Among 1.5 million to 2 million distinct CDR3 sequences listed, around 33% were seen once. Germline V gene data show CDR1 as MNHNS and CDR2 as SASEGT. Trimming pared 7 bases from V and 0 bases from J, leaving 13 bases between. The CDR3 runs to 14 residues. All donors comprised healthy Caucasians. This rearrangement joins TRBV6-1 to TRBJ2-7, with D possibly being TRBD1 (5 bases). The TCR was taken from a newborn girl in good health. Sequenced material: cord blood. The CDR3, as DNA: TGTGCCAGCACGACAGACCTTAGCTCCTACGAGCAGTACTTC. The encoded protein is CASTTDLSSYEQYF.